A selection of T cell receptor beta chains follows, all from one sample in a study of cytomegalovirus exposure and HLA in healthy donors. Measured with immunoSEQ multiplex PCR; TCRdb has only the in-frame clones, and not every one. The data hold around 170,000 clones, with 65% to 85% observed a single time. The sample taken for sequencing was PBMCs. These receptor sequences come from a man aged 50-60 years in good health and CMV-seronegative. The CDR3 runs from the conserved cysteine through the conserved F or W. Each record gives: CDR3 protein, CDR3 DNA, J gene, V gene, D gene. The D gene is left open where the match is weak.

CASSRGYEQYF TGTGCCAGCAGCCGAGGCTACGAGCAGTACTTC TRBJ2-7 TRBV7-9 -
CASSSGGAGTGELFF TGTGCCAGCAGTTCCGGGGGAGCGGGGACCGGGGAGCTGTTTTTT TRBJ2-2 TRBV6-6 TRBD2
CASGRAETYGQPQHF TGTGCCAGCGGGAGGGCAGAGACCTATGGACAGCCCCAGCATTTT TRBJ1-5 TRBV6-1 -
CAWTGDIYTEAFF TGTGCCTGGACAGGGGACATCTACACTGAAGCTTTCTTT TRBJ1-1 TRBV30 -
CASSLDGGGGYTF TGTGCCAGCAGCTTAGATGGGGGCGGAGGCTACACCTTC TRBJ1-2 TRBV11-2 -
CASRREGYNEQFF TGTGCCAGCAGGAGGGAGGGCTACAATGAGCAGTTCTTC TRBJ2-1 TRBV7-2 TRBD2
CASSDRGPNYGYTF TGTGCCAGTAGCGACAGGGGCCCTAACTATGGCTACACCTTC TRBJ1-2 TRBV19 TRBD1
CAGRTSGNGELFF TGTGCCGGCCGGACTAGCGGGAACGGGGAGCTGTTTTTT TRBJ2-2 TRBV2 TRBD2
CASSRLGPDWNEQFF TGTGCCAGCAGCCGACTAGGACCCGATTGGAATGAGCAGTTCTTC TRBJ2-1 TRBV2 -
CASSLTVSGGNEQFF TGTGCCAGCAGCTTAACAGTTTCAGGGGGCAATGAGCAGTTCTTC TRBJ2-1 TRBV7-3 TRBD1
CASSQGLVAGFGQETQYF TGCGCCAGCAGCCAAGGTTTAGTAGCGGGGTTCGGCCAAGAGACCCAGTACTTC TRBJ2-5 TRBV4-1 TRBD2
CASTRGGGNTGELFF TGTGCCAGCACAAGGGGGGGCGGAAACACCGGGGAGCTGTTTTTT TRBJ2-2 TRBV5-4 -
CASSPRGSRNQPQHF TGTGCCAGCAGCCCCCGCGGCAGTCGGAATCAGCCCCAGCATTTT TRBJ1-5 TRBV7-9 -
CASSYLSGRANTEAFF TGTGCCAGCAGTTATTTAAGTGGCAGGGCGAACACTGAAGCTTTCTTT TRBJ1-1 TRBV27 -
CASSLARGPKNIQYF TGTGCCAGCAGCTTAGCGCGGGGACCCAAAAACATTCAGTACTTC TRBJ2-4 TRBV7-2 -
CASSPGGPGQETQYF TGTGCCAGCAGCCCAGGAGGGCCGGGGCAAGAGACCCAGTACTTC TRBJ2-5 TRBV7-9 -
CASSRTGGRSLNEKLFF TGTGCCAGCAGCCGGACAGGGGGAAGGTCGTTAAATGAAAAACTGTTTTTT TRBJ1-4 TRBV7-8 TRBD1
CSSSSDGGRNTQYF TGTTCCAGCAGCTCGGACGGAGGTCGGAATACGCAGTATTTT TRBJ2-3 TRBV7-9 -
CSSSKGSGNTIYF TGTTCCAGCAGCAAGGGGTCTGGAAACACCATATATTTT TRBJ1-3 TRBV7-9 -
CASSQETGTGVHGYTF TGCGCCAGCAGCCAAGAGACCGGGACAGGGGTTCATGGCTACACCTTC TRBJ1-2 TRBV4-1 TRBD1
CASSPLDRGNGYTF TGTGCCAGCTCACCGCTGGACAGGGGGAATGGCTACACCTTC TRBJ1-2 TRBV18 TRBD1
CASSVEGRGHEKLFF TGTGCCAGCAGTGTGGAAGGCAGGGGGCATGAAAAACTGTTTTTT TRBJ1-4 TRBV6-5 TRBD1
CASSFTDAYGYTF TGTGCCAGCAGCTTCACAGATGCCTATGGCTACACCTTC TRBJ1-2 TRBV7-2 -
CASKLSGGPDTQYF TGCGCCAGCAAACTTAGCGGGGGCCCAGATACGCAGTATTTT TRBJ2-3 TRBV5-1 TRBD2